This T cell receptor (beta chain) was retrieved from a study of blood T cell repertoires in COVID-19. Study-wide background: Material from acute and convalescent COVID-19 was sourced from the United States, Italy and Spain.

There are 15 residues in the CDR3. V shed 3 bases and J 2 bases; nucleotides not matched to a gene: 6. The germline V gene encodes CDR1 MDHEN and CDR2 SYDVKM. Only in-frame clones appear in the TCRdb table, and some are missing; sequencing was by immunoSEQ multiplex PCR. This sample yields 100,000 to 150,000 clones, of which around nine tenths are seen a single time; approximately 1.2% belongs to the top ten. This clone is a singleton in its sample. Input material: peripheral blood. This chain links TRBV28 with TRBJ2-7, with TRBD1 matching 8 bases. This TCR was recovered from a woman of 80 years or more with acute or convalescent COVID-19. The DNA for the CDR3 is TGTGCCAGCAGTTTCTGGACAGGGCAACCCTACGAGCAGTACTTC. Amino acid sequence: CASSFWTGQPYEQYF.